These 18 T cell receptor beta chains originate from one sample sequenced in a study of early T cells in non-severe SARS-CoV-2 infection. TCRdb redid the calling of the 5' RACE reads with MiXCR, one entry per CDR3 protein. The table lists some 29,000 distinct CDR3 sequences, 4.5% of them singletons. The sequenced material came from whole blood. The receptors come from an adult who was a healthcare worker with PCR-confirmed SARS-CoV-2 infection or an uninfected control (not recorded which).

This clonotype appeared many times. The rearrangement uses TRBV4-1 and TRBJ2-5; D ambiguous. Germline CDR1 reads MGHRA; CDR2 reads YSYEKL. The CDR3 totals 15 residues. With 4 bases removed from V and 1 base from J, the gap between germline ends came to 13 bases. The CDR3 DNA reads TGCGCCAGCAGCCTTCAACTGATGCTCCAAGAGACCCAGTACTTC. As protein: CASSLQLMLQETQYF.

This clonotype was recorded at least ten times. In DNA, the CDR3 is TGCGCCAGCAGCCTCCGGCCCGGCGGCGATACCTATAATTCACCCCTCCACTTT. Translating gives CASSLRPGGDTYNSPLHF. The chain has TRBV5-1 and TRBJ1-6; D gene unclear. CDR1 is SGHRS and CDR2 is YFSETQ in the germline V gene. CDR3 length: 18 amino acids. Between the trimmed V and J ends, which lost 4 bases and 2 bases, there was a span of 19 bases.

This clonotype showed up many times. The chain links TRBV7-2 to TRBJ2-7, with unresolved D. V shed 1 base and J shed 2 bases, with 12 bases lying between them. This CDR3 is 15 amino acids long. Germline CDR1 is SGHTA and CDR2 is FQGNSA. The CDR3 sequence is CASSLVVGPTYEQYF. The CDR3 nucleotides are TGTGCCAGCAGCTTAGTAGTAGGACCGACCTACGAGCAGTACTTC.

The table lists this clonotype with many counts. The rearrangement links TRBV7-2 to TRBJ2-7, with D unclear. Trimming cost V 5 bases and J 0 bases, with 8 bases left between them. CDR3 length equals 13 residues. CDR1 and CDR2 from the germline V gene are SGHTA and FQGNSA. CDR3 loop: CASSRQTSYEQYF. DNA for the CDR3: TGTGCCAGCAGCCGACAAACCTCCTACGAGCAGTACTTC.

This clonotype was observed many times. The chain couples TRBV4-1 to TRBJ1-4; D may be TRBD1 (5 bases). CDR3 size: 14 residues. In germline, CDR1 is MGHRA, CDR2 YSYEKL. Trimming stripped 1 base from V and 4 bases from J, with 7 bases between. The CDR3 protein is CASSQGQINEKLFF. CDR3 in DNA: TGCGCCAGCAGCCAAGGACAGATTAATGAAAAACTGTTTTTT.

This clonotype was counted at least ten times. This CDR3 is CSASRLAGVFGQYF. In DNA, the CDR3 is TGCAGTGCTTCCCGACTAGCGGGAGTTTTTGGGCAGTACTTC. The chain employs TRBV20-1 and TRBJ2-7; 12 bases agree with TRBD2. CDR3 length: 14 amino acids. Per the germline V gene, CDR1 is DFQATT and CDR2 is SNEGSKA (reference sequence). V lost 5 bases, J lost 9 bases, and 11 bases stayed unmatched.

V gene TRBV5-1 combines with J gene TRBJ2-1, with TRBD2 matching 11 bases. The germline V gene encodes CDR1 SGHRS and CDR2 YFSETQ. V lost 2 bases and J lost 0; bases outside the gene matches: 7. The CDR3 has 18 residues. This chain's CDR3 is CASSFFPSGGSSYNEQFF. The DNA of the CDR3 is TGCGCCAGCAGCTTTTTTCCTAGCGGGGGGAGCTCCTACAATGAGCAGTTCTTC.

This clonotype was observed many times. The chain combines TRBV7-8 with TRBJ2-7; D uncertain. V lost 5 bases and J 1 base, leaving 18 bases between the germline ends. Germline V lookup: CDR1 SGHVS, CDR2 FQNEAQ. The CDR3 runs to 16 residues. CDR3 amino acids: CASSPSVTRMSYEQYF. The CDR3 DNA follows: TGTGCCAGCAGCCCCTCGGTGACCAGGATGTCCTACGAGCAGTACTTC.

This clonotype was picked up many times. The chain is built from TRBV10-3 and TRBJ1-2, with 7 bases lining up with TRBD1. CDR1 and CDR2 from the germline V gene are ENHRY and SYGVKD. The trim removed 3 bases at V and 8 bases at J, leaving 12 bases unmatched. This CDR3 comprises 15 residues. The chain's CDR3 is CAISESHQGQLGYTF. In nucleotides, the CDR3 is TGTGCCATCAGTGAATCACACCAGGGACAGCTCGGCTACACCTTC.

The rearrangement uses TRBV4-1 and TRBJ1-4, with D possibly TRBD1 on 5 matching bases. The V gene's germline CDR1 is MGHRA and CDR2 YSYEKL. Trimming removed 0 bases at V and 10 bases at J, with 15 bases between. This CDR3 is 15 amino acids long. The CDR3 DNA follows: TGCGCCAGCAGCCAAGATTGGGGGTCCTCTGGAAAACTGTTTTTT. This sequence encodes CASSQDWGSSGKLFF.

This clonotype was observed many times. The J gene is TRBJ2-5, the V gene TRBV12-3 or TRBV12-4; 9 nucleotides align to TRBD1. The CDR3 has 15 amino acids. V shed 4 bases and J 3 bases; nucleotides not matched to a gene: 6. The CDR3 region is CASSSPGQGKETQYF. CDR3 nucleotide sequence: TGTGCCAGCAGTTCCCCGGGACAGGGTAAAGAGACCCAGTACTTC.

This clonotype was seen ten or more times. The gene calls are TRBV9 and TRBJ1-3; D remains ambiguous. Trimming took 0 bases from V and 1 from J, leaving 17 bases between them. The CDR3 runs 18 residues. Germline V gene lookup returns CDR1 SGDLS and CDR2 YYNGEE. Here the CDR3 DNA reads TGTGCCAGCAGCGTAGGCGGAGGGCCTTGGATGTCTGGAAACACCATATATTTT. It encodes CASSVGGGPWMSGNTIYF. The entire variable domain, with the rest obtained from reference TRBV9 and TRBJ1-3, is as follows: DSGVTQTPKHLITATGQRVTLRCSPRSGDLSVYWYQQSLDQGLQFLIQYYNGEERAKGNILERFSAQQFPDLHSELNLSSLELGDSALYFCASSVGGGPWMSGNTIYFGEGSWLTVV.

In this sample, this clonotype turned up many times. J is TRBJ2-1 and V is TRBV19; D gene unclear. Per germline, CDR1 LNHDA and CDR2 SQIVND (reference sequence). The CDR3 consists of 14 residues. Deletions cut 4 bases from V and 6 bases from J, with 13 bases between. CDR3 DNA sequence: TGTGCCAGTAGTAGCCGGACGTCCCGCAATGAGCAGTTCTTC. Translation gives CASSSRTSRNEQFF.

This clonotype was counted only a few times. The rearrangement joins TRBV6-6 to TRBJ2-1; 7 nucleotides line up with TRBD2. Germline CDR1 and CDR2: MNHNY and SVGAGI (reference sequence). The CDR3 has 13 amino acids. Trimming at V came to 10 bases and at J to 5 bases, leaving 8 bases not matched to a gene. CDR3 nucleotide sequence: TGTGCCACCGGGGACTACCGGGACAATGAGCAGTTCTTC. This sequence encodes CATGDYRDNEQFF.

The chain links TRBV29-1 to TRBJ2-5; D is perhaps TRBD2 (5 bases). CDR1 and CDR2 from the germline V gene are SQVTM and ANQGSEA. This CDR3 is 13 amino acids long. V was clipped by 3 bases and J by 1 base, with 9 bases between them. The CDR3 sequence: CSVERVAQETQYF. In DNA, the CDR3 is TGCAGCGTTGAGCGGGTTGCCCAAGAGACCCAGTACTTC.

Many counts were recorded for this clonotype. This chain joins TRBV4-2 and TRBJ2-7; 7 nucleotides align to TRBD1. The CDR3 extends over 14 amino acids. Trimming at V came to 1 base and at J to 5 bases, leaving 5 bases not matched to a gene. Germline V gives CDR1 LGHNA, CDR2 YNFKEQ. CDR3 in DNA: TGTGCCAGCAGCCAAGGGACAGGAATGGACGAGCAGTACTTC. It is translated as CASSQGTGMDEQYF.

In its sample, this clonotype was seen many times. V usage is TRBV29-1 and J usage is TRBJ2-3, with D hard to call. The CDR3 length is 13 residues. V lost 4 bases and J lost 4, with 12 bases in between. The germline V gene encodes CDR1 SQVTM and CDR2 ANQGSEA. CDR3 bases: TGCAGCGTTGTGGGTCATAACGCAGATACGCAGTATTTT. This gives the protein CSVVGHNADTQYF.

This clonotype occurred a few times. The chain uses TRBV28 and TRBJ2-7; tentative D call: TRBD2 (5 bases). This CDR3 comprises 12 residues. Germline CDR1 is MDHEN and CDR2 is SYDVKM. V was pared by 6 bases and J by 6 bases, with 12 bases between. This chain's CDR3 is CASSQIAREQYF. The CDR3 DNA is TGTGCCAGCAGCCAGATAGCGCGCGAGCAGTACTTC.